Each of the 18 T cell receptor beta chains below was sequenced from the same sample in a study of identical twins. TCRdb fed the 5' RACE reads into MiXCR, producing one record per CDR3 protein. This table holds hundreds of thousands of distinct CDR3 sequences, 21% found once. These data were also reused for a study on T cells expressing NK-cell markers.

What was sequenced was PBMCs. The receptors here all came from a woman aged 18 to 35 in good health.

This clonotype was picked up many times. This sequence joins TRBV6-2 or TRBV6-3 and TRBJ2-7; no clear D gene. CDR3 size: 11 residues. The germline V gene encodes CDR1 MNHEY and CDR2 SVGEGT. The V end was cut by 8 bases, the J end by 11 bases, with 16 bases between. CDR3 DNA: TGTGCCAGCGGCCCCCCTCCTAGGAAGTACTTC. Residues: CASGPPPRKYF.

The chain carries TRBV29-1 and TRBJ1-2; 12 bases are shared with TRBD1. CDR3 size: 14 residues. Germline CDR1 is SQVTM and CDR2 is ANQGSEA. The trim removed 7 bases at V and 8 bases at J, leaving 11 bases unmatched. CDR3 DNA: TGCAGCGCGGAATCCGGGACAGGGGGCAGAGGCTACACCTTC. As protein: CSAESGTGGRGYTF.

The chain carries TRBV5-1 and TRBJ2-1; 12 bases match TRBD2. The CDR3 totals 17 residues. The V and J ends lost 4 bases and 8 bases, in that order; junction bases with no gene match: 13. Germline-derived CDR1 and CDR2 are SGHRS and YFSETQ. The CDR3 loop reads CASSQGTSGLSLYEQFF. CDR3 sequence (DNA): TGCGCCAGCAGCCAAGGGACTAGCGGGCTGAGTCTTTATGAGCAGTTCTTC.

The rearrangement links TRBV3-1 to TRBJ2-3; no clear D. The CDR3 is 15 residues long. Trimming took 1 base from V and 2 from J, leaving 10 bases between them. The V gene's germline CDR1 is LGHDT and CDR2 YNNKEL (reference sequence). CDR3 bases: TGTGCCAGCAGCCAAGTTCCCCCCTACACAGATACGCAGTATTTT. Translation gives CASSQVPPYTDTQYF.

The V gene is TRBV7-9, the J gene TRBJ2-2, with 9 bases aligning to TRBD1. V lost 3 bases and J lost 2; bases outside the gene matches: 4. CDR1 and CDR2 from the germline V gene are SEHNR and FQNEAQ (reference sequence). The CDR3 totals 16 residues. The CDR3 sequence: CASSFPGQGNTGELFF. CDR3 sequence (DNA): TGTGCCAGCAGCTTCCCGGGACAGGGTAACACCGGGGAGCTGTTTTTT.

This clonotype was recorded a few times. V is TRBV4-3 and J is TRBJ2-1, with unresolved D. Looked up from germline, CDR1 is LGHNA and CDR2 is YSLEER. This CDR3 comprises 14 residues. With 3 bases removed from V and 4 bases from J, the gap between germline ends came to 10 bases. The DNA for the CDR3 is TGCGCCAGCAGCCAGGCGGACGATTACAATGAGCAGTTCTTC. Translated: CASSQADDYNEQFF.

This clonotype appeared a few times. The CDR3, as DNA: TGTGCCAGCAGCTCCGGGGTAGCGGGAAGCTCCTACAATGAGCAGTTCTTC. Protein sequence: CASSSGVAGSSYNEQFF. The chain carries TRBV12-3 or TRBV12-4 and TRBJ2-1, with 8 positions matching TRBD2. The CDR3 is 17 amino acids. V lost 6 bases, J lost 0 bases, and 10 bases stayed unmatched.

This clonotype was found many times. The rearrangement joins TRBV20-1 to TRBJ2-1, with 8 bases identical to TRBD2. Germline V gene data show CDR1 as DFQATT and CDR2 as SNEGSKA (reference sequence). J lost 6 bases, V lost 3 bases, and 4 bases had no gene match. The CDR3 runs 13 residues. CDR3 amino acids: CSASGRALNEQFF. For the CDR3, the DNA is TGCAGTGCTAGCGGGAGGGCCCTCAATGAGCAGTTCTTC.

This clonotype was seen many times. The chain is built from TRBV2 and TRBJ1-1; D gene unclear. The germline V gene has CDR1 SNHLY and CDR2 FYNNEI. V was pared by 6 bases and J by 2 bases, with 10 bases between. The CDR3 sequence is 13 residues long. The CDR3 DNA reads TGTGCCAGCAGGGGCGACCTCAACACTGAAGCTTTCTTT. It yields the protein CASRGDLNTEAFF.

The chain carries TRBV11-3 and TRBJ2-3; possibly TRBD1 for D (6 bases). Germline lookup yields CDR1 SGHNT and CDR2 YENEEA. This CDR3 has 14 amino acids. Trimming left V 2 bases short and J 2 bases short, with 8 bases between. The CDR3: CASSLNRVTDTQYF. In DNA form, the CDR3 reads TGTGCCAGCAGCTTAAACAGGGTCACAGATACGCAGTATTTT.

The chain links TRBV7-9 to TRBJ2-1; TRBD1 matches 9 bases. Trimming cost V 1 base and J 3 bases; bases outside gene matches: 7. The germline CDR1 and CDR2 sequences are SEHNR and FQNEAQ (reference sequence). This CDR3 is built from 17 residues. In nucleotides, the CDR3 is TGTGCCAGCAGCTTAGAGTTTGGGGGACAGGGCTACAATGAGCAGTTCTTC. Translation gives CASSLEFGGQGYNEQFF.

Ten or more counts support this clonotype. Its ends do not fully match the called genes, so a read error is possible. The V and J genes are TRBV9 and TRBJ2-5; possible D gene TRBD2, 6 bases. CDR3 length: 14 amino acids. Germline V gives CDR1 SGDLS, CDR2 YYNGEE. For the CDR3, the DNA is TGTGCCAGCAGCGTAGAGGGACTGCAAGAGATCCAGTACTTC. Its protein is CASSVEGLQEIQYF.

This clonotype occurred many times. The chain recombines TRBV6-1 with TRBJ2-3; unclear D gene. V was pared by 4 bases and J by 4 bases, with 6 bases between. The CDR3 spans 12 residues. Germline V gene sequence: CDR1 MNHNS, CDR2 SASEGT. CDR3 sequence (DNA): TGTGCCAGCAGTGGACGGGCAGATACGCAGTATTTT. This encodes CASSGRADTQYF.

There are many counts of this clonotype. The rearrangement links TRBV25-1 to TRBJ1-6; 8 bases map to TRBD1. Per germline, CDR1 MGHDK and CDR2 SYGVNS. This CDR3 has 15 amino acids. V shed 7 bases, J shed 10 bases, and the junction held 12 bases outside the gene matches. This CDR3 reads CASTFSGGGSSPLHF. The CDR3 nucleotides are TGTGCCAGCACTTTCTCAGGGGGCGGGAGCTCACCCCTCCACTTT.

The rearrangement joins TRBV20-1 to TRBJ2-7; no clear D gene. Germline CDR1 DFQATT, CDR2 SNEGSKA (reference sequence). The CDR3 is 13 amino acids. V shed 5 bases and J shed 0 bases, with 11 bases lying between them. The CDR3 nucleotides read TGCAGTGCTCAGACCCCTAACTCCTACGAGCAGTACTTC. This gives the protein CSAQTPNSYEQYF.

The CDR3: CASSVGTAVTGELFF. The CDR3, as DNA: TGTGCCAGCAGCGTAGGGACAGCGGTGACCGGGGAGCTGTTTTTT. This chain connects TRBV9 to TRBJ2-2; a weak D match, TRBD1 (6 bases). Trimming removed 0 bases at V and 5 bases at J, with 11 bases between. The CDR3 has 15 residues. Looked up from germline, CDR1 is SGDLS and CDR2 is YYNGEE.

DNA for the CDR3: TGCGCCAGCAGACGGGAGGGCTACGAGCAGTACTTC. Translated: CASRREGYEQYF. The chain combines TRBV5-1 with TRBJ2-7; 8 nucleotides agree with TRBD2. Germline CDR1 is SGHRS and CDR2 is YFSETQ. V was pared by 5 bases and J by 3 bases, with 1 base of the junction left unmatched. CDR3 length: 12 residues.

In this sample, this clonotype turned up a few times. The CDR3 loop is CASKRGSSYNEQFF. DNA for the CDR3: TGTGCCAGTAAGCGGGGGAGCTCCTACAATGAGCAGTTCTTC. V usage is TRBV6-2 or TRBV6-3 and J usage is TRBJ2-1; TRBD2 agrees at 8 bases. Losses at the gene ends were 9 bases for V and 0 bases for J; bases not matched to a gene: 4. Germline V gives CDR1 MNHEY, CDR2 SVGEGT. The CDR3 runs 14 residues.